A single sample gave rise to the 25 T cell receptor beta chains below, sequenced in a study of T-cell memory formation after mild COVID-19. TCRdb reprocessed the 5' RACE reads via MiXCR and lists one record per CDR3 protein. Altogether some 340,000 distinct CDR3 sequences are present, 10% to 15% being singletons, with the ten largest covering about 21%. What was sequenced was PBMCs or a T cell subset sorted from them (not recorded which). The receptor set was obtained from a young man who had mild COVID-19 (a few samples of this study predate the infection). Cell type and time point are not known.

The sample holds a few counts of this clonotype. This rearrangement joins TRBV3-1 to TRBJ2-3, with D perhaps matching TRBD2 (6 bases). The CDR3 spans 16 residues. Trimming left V 0 bases short and J 3 bases short, with 13 bases between. CDR1 LGHDT and CDR2 YNNKEL come from the germline V gene (reference sequence). The chain's CDR3 is CASSQEETRRTDTQYF. The CDR3 nucleotides read TGTGCCAGCAGCCAAGAGGAGACTAGGAGGACAGATACGCAGTATTTT.

This clonotype has more than one count but fewer than ten. V gene TRBV20-1 combines with J gene TRBJ1-1; D call uncertain. This CDR3 is built from 12 residues. V lost 2 bases to trimming and J lost 3 bases, with 7 bases between them. Germline lookup yields CDR1 DFQATT and CDR2 SNEGSKA (reference sequence). As DNA, the CDR3 is TGCAGTGCTAGACTACACCACACTGAAGCTTTCTTT. Its translation is CSARLHHTEAFF.

This clonotype was seen more than once but under ten times. The CDR3 bases are TGTGCCAGCAGTTGGAGCGTCATCCTGGGGGAGCAGTACTTC. Its protein product is CASSWSVILGEQYF. The V call is TRBV12-3 or TRBV12-4, the J call TRBJ2-7; D call uncertain. The ends were cut back, 4 bases at V and 7 bases at J, with 17 bases in the middle. The CDR3 consists of 14 residues.

Only a few counts were recorded for this clonotype. V usage is TRBV12-3 or TRBV12-4 and J usage is TRBJ2-2; TRBD2 might be the D (7 bases). The CDR3 covers 15 residues. V was clipped by 5 bases and J by 7 bases, with 17 bases between them. CDR3 nucleotide sequence: TGTGCCAGCAGTGTCCGGGGGGCAACGAGCGGGGAGCTGTTTTTT. Translation gives CASSVRGATSGELFF.

The chain couples TRBV7-9 to TRBJ1-2; 12 positions match TRBD1. The V gene end was trimmed by 5 bases and the J gene end by 3 bases; junction bases not matched to a gene: 4. CDR1 SEHNR and CDR2 FQNEAQ come from the germline V gene (reference sequence). CDR3 length: 15 amino acids. CDR3 amino acids: CASSVGTGGDYGYTF. The CDR3 nucleotides read TGTGCCAGCAGCGTCGGGACAGGGGGCGACTATGGCTACACCTTC.

This clonotype came up many times. The rearrangement joins TRBV7-2 to TRBJ1-2; tentative D call: TRBD1 (5 bases). Germline CDR1 and CDR2: SGHTA and FQGNSA. Trimming took off 5 bases at V and 8 bases at J, with 21 bases between the two ends. The CDR3 has 15 amino acids. The CDR3 DNA is TGTGCCAGCAGCCCCCCCGGGGGGACCCAAGGGGGCTACACCTTC. Residues: CASSPPGGTQGGYTF.

This clonotype was picked up a small number of times. The rearrangement uses TRBV6-5 and TRBJ2-2; tentative D call: TRBD1 (5 bases). The V and J ends lost 2 bases and 4 bases respectively, with 17 bases between them. Germline loops: CDR1 MNHEY, CDR2 SVGAGI. This CDR3 contains 17 residues. CDR3 bases: TGTGCCAGCAGTTACAGACTCTTAGGACACGTCACCGGGGAGCTGTTTTTT. Translation gives CASSYRLLGHVTGELFF.

The V and J genes are TRBV29-1 and TRBJ1-3; tentatively, D is TRBD1 (6 bases). The germline V gene encodes CDR1 SQVTM and CDR2 ANQGSEA. This CDR3 has 13 amino acids. The ends were cut back, 6 bases at V and 3 bases at J, with 12 bases in the middle. CDR3: CSVGTLFGNTIYF. In DNA, the CDR3 is TGCAGCGTGGGGACACTTTTTGGAAACACCATATATTTT.

CDR3 sequence reads: CASSARSSGGYEQYF. CDR3 bases: TGTGCCAGCAGTGCGAGGTCTAGCGGGGGCTACGAGCAGTACTTC. This sequence joins TRBV12-3 or TRBV12-4 and TRBJ2-7, with TRBD2 identical over 10 bases. The CDR3 spans 15 residues. V gave up 5 bases and J gave up 3 bases; unmatched junction bases: 7.

The chain uses TRBV7-6 and TRBJ2-2, with TRBD1 matching 7 bases. CDR1 SGHVS and CDR2 FNYEAQ come from the germline V gene. V was pared by 5 bases and J by 2 bases, with 5 bases of the junction left unmatched. This CDR3 spans 15 amino acids. The CDR3 is CASSATGVNTGELFF. As DNA, the CDR3 is TGTGCCAGCAGCGCTACAGGGGTCAACACCGGGGAGCTGTTTTTT.

This clonotype was recorded many times. This rearrangement joins TRBV7-3 to TRBJ2-1; D not certain. The V gene lost 6 bases and the J gene lost 0 bases, with 12 bases spanning the gap. CDR3 length equals 15 residues. CDR1 is SGHTA and CDR2 is FQGTGA in the germline V gene. CDR3 nucleotides: TGTGCCAGCAGTGCGGTCTCGAGCTCCTACAATGAGCAGTTCTTC. Its protein is CASSAVSSSYNEQFF.

This clonotype turned up a few times. The rearrangement joins TRBV11-2 to TRBJ2-5; D is ambiguous. V was pared by 3 bases and J by 4 bases, with 15 bases between. CDR3 length: 15 residues. Per the germline V gene, CDR1 is SGHAT and CDR2 is FQNNGV. The CDR3 coding sequence is TGTGCCAGCAGCTTCTTCCACTTGAACCTAGAGACCCAGTACTTC. This translates into CASSFFHLNLETQYF.

The genes are TRBV7-2 and TRBJ1-2; TRBD1 is a possible D gene (5 bases). CDR3 size: 14 residues. Per the germline V gene, CDR1 is SGHTA and CDR2 is FQGNSA. Trimming took 3 bases from V and 6 from J, leaving 14 bases between them. CDR3 DNA sequence: TGTGCCAGCAGCTTCGGCCAGGGTCTTGATGGCTACACCTTC. This translates into CASSFGQGLDGYTF.

Only a few counts were recorded for this clonotype. The chain employs TRBV7-2 and TRBJ1-4; D gene uncertain. The V end was cut by 4 bases, the J end by 7 bases, with 16 bases between. This CDR3 is 15 amino acids long. The germline V gene has CDR1 SGHTA and CDR2 FQGNSA. In nucleotides, the CDR3 is TGTGCCAGCAGCTATGGATTGGGGTTGGGTGAAAAACTGTTTTTT. This sequence encodes CASSYGLGLGEKLFF. Full variable domain (missing parts from reference TRBV7-2 and TRBJ1-4): GAGVSQSPSNKVTEKGKDVELRCDPISGHTALYWYRQSLGQGLEFLIYFQGNSAPDKSGLPSDRFSAERTGGSVSTLTIQRTQQEDSAVYLCASSYGLGLGEKLFFGSGTQLSVL.

J is TRBJ2-5 and V is TRBV5-1, with D perhaps matching TRBD1 (6 bases). This CDR3 spans 15 amino acids. The V gene's germline CDR1 is SGHRS and CDR2 YFSETQ. V gave up 4 bases and J gave up 5 bases, with 18 bases separating them. The CDR3 DNA sequence: TGCGCCAGCAGCGATCGGACAGTCGAAAAGGAGACCCAGTACTTC. Its protein product is CASSDRTVEKETQYF.

In this sample, this clonotype turned up a few times. The J gene is TRBJ1-4, the V gene TRBV4-2, with D unclear. CDR3 length equals 12 residues. Germline V CDR1 and CDR2: LGHNA, YNFKEQ. Trimming removed 0 bases at V and 12 bases at J, with 8 bases between. The CDR3 DNA is TGTGCCAGCAGCCAAGACAGGCGTGAACTGTTTTTT. As protein: CASSQDRRELFF.

V usage is TRBV6-2 or TRBV6-3 and J usage is TRBJ2-3; D gene unclear. The germline V gene encodes CDR1 MNHEY and CDR2 SVGEGT. Between the trimmed V and J ends, which lost 6 bases and 4 bases, there was a span of 14 bases. This CDR3 has 14 residues. This CDR3 is CASRAQSVADTQYF. CDR3 DNA sequence: TGTGCCAGCAGGGCCCAGTCGGTCGCAGATACGCAGTATTTT.

This clonotype was observed a few times. The V gene is TRBV12-3 or TRBV12-4, the J gene TRBJ1-5; D gene uncertain. The length of the CDR3 is 16 residues. The V end was cut by 3 bases, the J end by 9 bases, with 21 bases between. Written as DNA, the CDR3 is TGTGCCAGCAGTTTTCCGCTCGCTGCGGGGTTGTCGCCCCAGCATTTT. Translation: CASSFPLAAGLSPQHF.

The genes are TRBV7-8 and TRBJ1-5, with D perhaps matching TRBD1 (6 bases). Per germline, CDR1 SGHVS and CDR2 FQNEAQ. V lost 2 bases and J lost 2, with 10 bases in between. This CDR3 is built from 15 residues. CDR3 in DNA: TGTGCCAGCAGCTTATACTCAGGGGGCAATCAGCCCCAGCATTTT. Translation: CASSLYSGGNQPQHF.

The CDR3 loop is CASTGGETDTQYF. CDR3 DNA sequence: TGTGCCAGCACCGGGGGGGAAACAGATACGCAGTATTTT. This chain connects TRBV6-1 to TRBJ2-3; 8 bases match TRBD2. The length of the CDR3 is 13 residues. V dropped 7 bases and J dropped 3; count of bases not matched to a gene: 3. CDR1 and CDR2 from the germline V gene are MNHNS and SASEGT.

This clonotype turned up a few times. Here the CDR3 reads CASSRDGTRNTGELFF. DNA of the CDR3: TGTGCCAGCAGCAGGGACGGGACACGGAACACCGGGGAGCTGTTTTTT. The chain is built from TRBV6-6 and TRBJ2-2; D may be TRBD1 (6 bases). The V gene's germline CDR1 is MNHNY and CDR2 SVGAGI (reference sequence). CDR3 length equals 16 residues. V lost 6 bases, J lost 1 base, and 15 bases lay in between.

The chain uses TRBV25-1 and TRBJ2-3; tentatively, D is TRBD2 (7 bases). There are 14 residues in the CDR3. Germline CDR1 and CDR2: MGHDK and SYGVNS. V was trimmed by 4 bases and J by 2 bases, leaving 10 bases between them. Written as DNA, the CDR3 is TGTGCCAGCAGTGGGGGGGGGCACACAGATACGCAGTATTTT. Its protein is CASSGGGHTDTQYF. The full variable domain, completed using reference TRBV25-1 and TRBJ2-3, is EADIYQTPRYLVIGTGKKITLECSQTMGHDKMYWYQQDPGMELHLIHYSYGVNSTEKGDLSSESTVSRIRTEHFPLTLESARPSHTSQYLCASSGGGHTDTQYFGPGTRLTVL.

The chain combines TRBV7-9 with TRBJ1-2; 10 bases fit TRBD1. V shed 5 bases and J 8 bases; nucleotides not matched to a gene: 11. Per germline, CDR1 SEHNR and CDR2 FQNEAQ (reference sequence). There are 15 residues in the CDR3. For the CDR3, the DNA is TGTGCCAGCAGCGTGCAGGACAGGGGGTTTAAGGGCTACACCTTC. This sequence encodes CASSVQDRGFKGYTF.

The gene calls are TRBV5-1 and TRBJ1-1, with a possible D match to TRBD1 (5 bases). V lost 4 bases to trimming and J lost 0 bases, with 19 bases between them. The CDR3 has 17 residues. Germline CDR1 and CDR2: SGHRS and YFSETQ. The CDR3, as DNA: TGCGCCAGCAGCCGCCGGGACCACTCCTTTATGAACACTGAAGCTTTCTTT. This translates into CASSRRDHSFMNTEAFF.

This chain links TRBV7-2 with TRBJ2-2; 12 bases fit TRBD2. The V gene's germline CDR1 is SGHTA and CDR2 FQGNSA. The V segment lost 5 bases and the J segment 3 bases; nucleotides outside the gene matches: 4. This CDR3 has 16 amino acids. CDR3 DNA sequence: TGTGCCAGCAGCCCCTCTAGCGGGGGGGACACCGGGGAGCTGTTTTTT. It translates to CASSPSSGGDTGELFF.